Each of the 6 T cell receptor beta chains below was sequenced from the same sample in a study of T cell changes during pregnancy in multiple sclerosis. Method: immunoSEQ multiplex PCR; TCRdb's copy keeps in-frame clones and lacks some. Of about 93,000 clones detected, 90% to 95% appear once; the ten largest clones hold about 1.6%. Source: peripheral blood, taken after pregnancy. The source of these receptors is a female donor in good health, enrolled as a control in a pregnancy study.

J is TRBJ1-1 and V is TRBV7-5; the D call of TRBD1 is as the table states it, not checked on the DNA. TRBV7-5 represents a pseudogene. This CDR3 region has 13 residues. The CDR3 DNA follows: TGTGCCATACCAGACAGGGTGGACACTGAAGCTTTCTTT. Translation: CAIPDRVDTEAFF.

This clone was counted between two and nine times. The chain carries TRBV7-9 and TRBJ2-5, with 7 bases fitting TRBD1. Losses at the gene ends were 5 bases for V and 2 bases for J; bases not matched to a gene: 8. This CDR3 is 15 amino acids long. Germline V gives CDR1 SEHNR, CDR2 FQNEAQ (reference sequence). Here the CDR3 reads CASSPSLQGQETQYF. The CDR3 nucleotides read TGTGCCAGCAGCCCATCCTTACAGGGGCAAGAGACCCAGTACTTC.

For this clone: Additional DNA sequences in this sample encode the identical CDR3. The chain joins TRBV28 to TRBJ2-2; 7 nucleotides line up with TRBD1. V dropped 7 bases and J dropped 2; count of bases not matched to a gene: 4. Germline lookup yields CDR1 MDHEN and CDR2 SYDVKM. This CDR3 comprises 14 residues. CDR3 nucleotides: TGTGCCAGCACCGGGACAGCCAACACCGGGGAGCTGTTTTTT. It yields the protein CASTGTANTGELFF.

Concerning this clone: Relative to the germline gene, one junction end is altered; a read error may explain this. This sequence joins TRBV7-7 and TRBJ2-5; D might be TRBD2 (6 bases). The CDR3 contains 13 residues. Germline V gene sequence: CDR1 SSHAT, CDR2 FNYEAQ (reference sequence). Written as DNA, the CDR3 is TGTGCTAGCAGCCGAGGGGAGGTGGGGACCCAGTACTTC. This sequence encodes CASSRGEVGTQYF.

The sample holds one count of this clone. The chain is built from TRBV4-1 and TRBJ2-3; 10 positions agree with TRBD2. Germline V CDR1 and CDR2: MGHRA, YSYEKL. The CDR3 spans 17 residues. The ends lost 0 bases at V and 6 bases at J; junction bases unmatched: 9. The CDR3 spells CASSQETERGGRDTQYF. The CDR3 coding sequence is TGCGCCAGCAGCCAAGAGACTGAGCGGGGGGGGAGGGATACGCAGTATTTT.

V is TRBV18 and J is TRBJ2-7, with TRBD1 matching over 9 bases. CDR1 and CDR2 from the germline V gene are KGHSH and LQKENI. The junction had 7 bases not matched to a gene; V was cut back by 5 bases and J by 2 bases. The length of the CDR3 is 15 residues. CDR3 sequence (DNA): TGTGCCAGCTCAAGCAGACAGGGGGGTCCCTACGAGCAGTACTTC. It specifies CASSSRQGGPYEQYF.